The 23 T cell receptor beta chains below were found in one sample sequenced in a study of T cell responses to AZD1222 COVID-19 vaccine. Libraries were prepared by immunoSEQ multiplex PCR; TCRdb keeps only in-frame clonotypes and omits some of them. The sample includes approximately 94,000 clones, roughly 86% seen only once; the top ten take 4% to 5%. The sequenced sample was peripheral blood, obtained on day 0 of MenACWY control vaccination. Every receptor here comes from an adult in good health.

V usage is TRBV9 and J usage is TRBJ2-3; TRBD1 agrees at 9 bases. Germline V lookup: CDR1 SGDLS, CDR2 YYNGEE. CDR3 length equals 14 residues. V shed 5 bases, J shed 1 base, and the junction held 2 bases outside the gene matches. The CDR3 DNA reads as TGTGCCAGCAGTCGGGACAGGGGCACAGATACGCAGTATTTT. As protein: CASSRDRGTDTQYF. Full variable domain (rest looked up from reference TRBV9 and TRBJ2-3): DSGVTQTPKHLITATGQRVTLRCSPRSGDLSVYWYQQSLDQGLQFLIQYYNGEERAKGNILERFSAQQFPDLHSELNLSSLELGDSALYFCASSRDRGTDTQYFGPGTRLTVL.

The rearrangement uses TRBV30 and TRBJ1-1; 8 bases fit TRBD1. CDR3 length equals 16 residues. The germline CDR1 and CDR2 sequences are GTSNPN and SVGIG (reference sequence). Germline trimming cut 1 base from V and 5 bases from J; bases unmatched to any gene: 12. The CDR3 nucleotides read TGTGCCTGGAGTGCGGCAGGGGGCCGTTCGGGTACTGAAGCTTTCTTT. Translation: CAWSAAGGRSGTEAFF. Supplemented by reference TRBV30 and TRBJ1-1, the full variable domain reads SQTIHQWPATLVQPVGSPLSLECTVEGTSNPNLYWYRQAAGRGLQLLFYSVGIGQISSEVPQNLSASRPQDRQFILSSKKLLLSDSGFYLCAWSAAGGRSGTEAFFGQGTRLTVV.

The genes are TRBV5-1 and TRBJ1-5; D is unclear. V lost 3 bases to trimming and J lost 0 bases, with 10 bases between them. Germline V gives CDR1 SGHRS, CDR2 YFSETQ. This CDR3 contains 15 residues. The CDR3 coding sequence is TGCGCCAGCAGCTCCGACGGCTATAGCAATCAGCCCCAGCATTTT. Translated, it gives CASSSDGYSNQPQHF.

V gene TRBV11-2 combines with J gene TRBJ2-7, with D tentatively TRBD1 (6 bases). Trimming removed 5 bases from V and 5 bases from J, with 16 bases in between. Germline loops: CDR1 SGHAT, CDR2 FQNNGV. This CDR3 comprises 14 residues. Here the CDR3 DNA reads TGTGCCAGCAGCCGGACCGGGACACTCGACGAGCAGTACTTC. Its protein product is CASSRTGTLDEQYF.

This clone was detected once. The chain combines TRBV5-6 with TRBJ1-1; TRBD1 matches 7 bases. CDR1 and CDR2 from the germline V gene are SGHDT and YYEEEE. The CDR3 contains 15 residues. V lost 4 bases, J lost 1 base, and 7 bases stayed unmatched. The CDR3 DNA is TGTGCCAGCAGCCCGCAGGGACAGCCGAACACTGAAGCTTTCTTT. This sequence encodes CASSPQGQPNTEAFF.

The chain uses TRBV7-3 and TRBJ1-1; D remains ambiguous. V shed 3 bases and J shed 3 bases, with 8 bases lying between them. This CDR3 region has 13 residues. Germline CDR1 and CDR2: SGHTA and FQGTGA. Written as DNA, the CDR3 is TGTGCCAGCAGCTTGGTTGGGGACACTGAAGCTTTCTTT. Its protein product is CASSLVGDTEAFF.

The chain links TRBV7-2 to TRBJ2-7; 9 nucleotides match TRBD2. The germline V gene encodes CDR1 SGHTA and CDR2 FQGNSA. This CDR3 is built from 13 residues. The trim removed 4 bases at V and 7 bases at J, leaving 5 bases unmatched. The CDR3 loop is CASSSGLATEQYF. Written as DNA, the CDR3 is TGTGCCAGCAGCTCAGGACTAGCGACTGAGCAGTACTTC.

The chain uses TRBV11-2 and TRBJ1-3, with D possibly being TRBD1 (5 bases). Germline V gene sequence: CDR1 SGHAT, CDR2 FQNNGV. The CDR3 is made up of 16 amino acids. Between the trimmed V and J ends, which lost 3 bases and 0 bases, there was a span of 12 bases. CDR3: CASSFESGISGNTIYF. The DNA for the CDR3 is TGTGCCAGCAGCTTCGAATCAGGGATCTCTGGAAACACCATATATTTT.

This CDR3 reads CASSQGTDRGGEAFF. The CDR3 DNA reads as TGTGCCAGCTCACAGGGGACGGACCGGGGTGGTGAAGCTTTCTTT. This chain connects TRBV18 to TRBJ1-1; TRBD1 might be the D (5 bases). Germline values: CDR1 KGHSH, CDR2 LQKENI. Deletions cut 4 bases from V and 7 bases from J, with 19 bases between. There are 15 residues in the CDR3.

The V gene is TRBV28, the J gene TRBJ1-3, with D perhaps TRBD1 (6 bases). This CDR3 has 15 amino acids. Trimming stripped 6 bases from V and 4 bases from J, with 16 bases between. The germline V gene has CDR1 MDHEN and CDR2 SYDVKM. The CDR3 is CASSQRRGIGNTIYF. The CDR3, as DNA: TGTGCCAGCAGCCAGAGAAGGGGGATCGGAAACACCATATATTTT.

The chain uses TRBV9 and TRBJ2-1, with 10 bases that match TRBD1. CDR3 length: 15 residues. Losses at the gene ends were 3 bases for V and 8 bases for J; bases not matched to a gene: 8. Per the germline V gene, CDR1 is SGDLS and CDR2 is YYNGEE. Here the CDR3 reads CASSADRGLGDEQFF. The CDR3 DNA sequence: TGTGCCAGCAGCGCCGACAGGGGGCTGGGCGATGAGCAGTTCTTC. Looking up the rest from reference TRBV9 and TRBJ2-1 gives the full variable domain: DSGVTQTPKHLITATGQRVTLRCSPRSGDLSVYWYQQSLDQGLQFLIQYYNGEERAKGNILERFSAQQFPDLHSELNLSSLELGDSALYFCASSADRGLGDEQFFGPGTRLTVL.

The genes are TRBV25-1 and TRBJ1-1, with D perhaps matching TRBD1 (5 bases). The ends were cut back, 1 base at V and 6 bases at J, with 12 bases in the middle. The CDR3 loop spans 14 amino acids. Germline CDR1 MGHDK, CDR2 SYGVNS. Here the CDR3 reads CASSESPGHPEAFF. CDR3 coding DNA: TGTGCCAGCAGTGAATCCCCCGGACACCCTGAAGCTTTCTTT. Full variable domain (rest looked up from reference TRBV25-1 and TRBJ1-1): EADIYQTPRYLVIGTGKKITLECSQTMGHDKMYWYQQDPGMELHLIHYSYGVNSTEKGDLSSESTVSRIRTEHFPLTLESARPSHTSQYLCASSESPGHPEAFFGQGTRLTVV.

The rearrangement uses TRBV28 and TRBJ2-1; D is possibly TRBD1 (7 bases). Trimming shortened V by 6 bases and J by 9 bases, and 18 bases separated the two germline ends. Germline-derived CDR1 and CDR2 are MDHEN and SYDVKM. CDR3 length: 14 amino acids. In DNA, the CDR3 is TGTGCCAGCAGCCCCCCGGCAGGGGGGAGTGAGCAGTTCTTC. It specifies CASSPPAGGSEQFF.

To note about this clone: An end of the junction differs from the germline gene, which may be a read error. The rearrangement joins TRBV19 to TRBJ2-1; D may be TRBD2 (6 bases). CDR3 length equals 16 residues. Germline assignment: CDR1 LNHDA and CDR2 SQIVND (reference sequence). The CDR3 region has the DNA TGTGCCAGTACCCTGGATCATGGGGGGTCCTATAATGAGCAGTTCTTC. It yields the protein CASTLDHGGSYNEQFF.

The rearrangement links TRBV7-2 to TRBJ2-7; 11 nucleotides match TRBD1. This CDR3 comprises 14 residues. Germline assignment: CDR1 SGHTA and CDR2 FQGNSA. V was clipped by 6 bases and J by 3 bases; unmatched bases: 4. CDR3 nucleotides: TGTGCCAGCAGTAGGGGGACAGGGGGCTACGAGCAGTACTTC. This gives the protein CASSRGTGGYEQYF.

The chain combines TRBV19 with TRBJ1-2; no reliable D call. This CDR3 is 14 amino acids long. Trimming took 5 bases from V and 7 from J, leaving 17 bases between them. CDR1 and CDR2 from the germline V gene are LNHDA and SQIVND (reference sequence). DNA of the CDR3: TGTGCCAGTAGTGCCCGTGCGGGAACCGGTGGCTACACCTTC. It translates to CASSARAGTGGYTF.

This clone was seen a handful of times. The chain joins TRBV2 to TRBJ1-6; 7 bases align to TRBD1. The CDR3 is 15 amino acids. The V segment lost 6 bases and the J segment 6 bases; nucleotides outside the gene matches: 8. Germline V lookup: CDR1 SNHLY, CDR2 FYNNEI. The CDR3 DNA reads TGTGCCAGCAGCCAACAGGGGTTAGTTAATTCACCCCTCCACTTT. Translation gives CASSQQGLVNSPLHF.

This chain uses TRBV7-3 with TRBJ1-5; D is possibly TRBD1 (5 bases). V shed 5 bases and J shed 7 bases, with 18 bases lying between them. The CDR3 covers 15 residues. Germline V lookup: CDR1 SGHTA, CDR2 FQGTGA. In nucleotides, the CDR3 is TGTGCCAGCAGCCCCGACGGGGCCTTGGGGCAGCCCCAGCATTTT. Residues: CASSPDGALGQPQHF.

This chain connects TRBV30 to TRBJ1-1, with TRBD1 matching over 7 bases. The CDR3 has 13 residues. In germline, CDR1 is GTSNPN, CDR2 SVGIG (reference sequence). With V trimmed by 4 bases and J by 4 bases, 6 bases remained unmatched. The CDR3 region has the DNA TGTGCCTGGACCCGACAGGGCTCCACTGAAGCTTTCTTT. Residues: CAWTRQGSTEAFF.

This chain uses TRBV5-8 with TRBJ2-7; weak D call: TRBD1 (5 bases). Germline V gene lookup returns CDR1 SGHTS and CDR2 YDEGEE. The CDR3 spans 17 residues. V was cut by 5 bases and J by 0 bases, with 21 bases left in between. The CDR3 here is CASRTWGSTESSYEQYF. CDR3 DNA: TGTGCCAGCAGGACTTGGGGTTCGACAGAGAGCTCCTACGAGCAGTACTTC.

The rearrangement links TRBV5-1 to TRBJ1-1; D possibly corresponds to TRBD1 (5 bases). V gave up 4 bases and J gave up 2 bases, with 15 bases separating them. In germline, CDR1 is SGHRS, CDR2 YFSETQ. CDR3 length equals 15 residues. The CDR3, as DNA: TGCGCCAGCAGCGCCCCGGGACTCCCTAACACTGAAGCTTTCTTT. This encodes CASSAPGLPNTEAFF.

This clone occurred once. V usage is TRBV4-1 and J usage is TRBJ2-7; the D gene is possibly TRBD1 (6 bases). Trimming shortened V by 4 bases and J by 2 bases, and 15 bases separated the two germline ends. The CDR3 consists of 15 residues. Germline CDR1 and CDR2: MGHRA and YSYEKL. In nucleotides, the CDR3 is TGCGCCAGCAGCCTCTTCCAGGGGCCGACCTACGAGCAGTACTTC. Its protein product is CASSLFQGPTYEQYF.

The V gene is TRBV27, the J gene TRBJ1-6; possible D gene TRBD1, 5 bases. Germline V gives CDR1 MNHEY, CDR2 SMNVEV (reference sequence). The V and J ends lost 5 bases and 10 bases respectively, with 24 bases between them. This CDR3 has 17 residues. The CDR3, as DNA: TGTGCCAGCAGTAGTCTATATGTATACTCTAGGGGATCACCCCTCCACTTT. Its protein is CASSSLYVYSRGSPLHF.